These T cell receptor beta chains were read from a single sample in a study of control samples from healthy donors and cancer patients. The method was immunoSEQ multiplex PCR; TCRdb's version includes in-frame clones alone and lacks a portion of them. The profile shows roughly 58,000 clones, roughly 86% of them singletons. The sample consisted of PBMCs. The receptors shown here come from a woman aged 55-70 years with lung cancer. Each CDR3 is given with its conserved first and last residue. D genes are given only for firm matches. Not every row has a clone size; where given, it reads once, few, many or a size class.

CASSQGGPGGPYEQYF TGTGCCAGCAGCCAAGGAGGGCCAGGAGGGCCATACGAGCAGTACTTC TRBV3-1/TRBV3-2 - TRBJ2-7 -
CASSTRQGGVAGELFF TGTGCCAGCAGCACCCGACAGGGTGGCGTCGCCGGGGAGCTGTTTTTT TRBV7-3 few TRBJ2-2 TRBD1
CASSKVRASGTTDTQYF TGTGCCAGCAGCAAAGTTAGGGCTAGCGGAACCACAGATACGCAGTATTTT TRBV21-1 - TRBJ2-3 -
CASSLTGQINTGELFF TGCGCCAGCAGCTTGACCGGTCAGATTAACACCGGGGAGCTGTTTTTT TRBV5-1 - TRBJ2-2 -
CASSPLAGPYNEQFF TGTGCCAGCAGCCCACTAGCGGGCCCTTACAATGAGCAGTTCTTC TRBV7-7 few TRBJ2-1 TRBD2
CASSDLETQYF TGTGCCAGCAGTGACCTGGAGACCCAGTACTTC TRBV2 once TRBJ2-5 -
CASRLDGTNEQFF TGTGCCAGCAGGCTAGACGGAACGAATGAGCAGTTCTTC TRBV12-3/TRBV12-4 - TRBJ2-1 -
CAISGTAGQPANEQFF TGTGCCATCAGTGGAACTGCGGGACAGCCGGCCAATGAGCAGTTCTTC TRBV10-3 - TRBJ2-1 -
CASSRVTNEKLFF TGTGCCAGCAGCCGAGTAACTAATGAAAAACTGTTTTTT TRBV7-2 - TRBJ1-4 -
CAWSPLERGLQETQYF TGTGCCTGGAGCCCCCTCGAGCGGGGATTACAAGAGACCCAGTACTTC TRBV30 once TRBJ2-5 TRBD2
CASSERGPRNYGYTF TGTGCCAGCAGTGAGAGGGGGCCGAGGAACTATGGCTACACCTTC TRBV6-4 - TRBJ1-2 TRBD1
CASSQPPGGHEKLFF TGCGCCAGCAGCCAGCCCCCAGGGGGACATGAAAAACTGTTTTTT TRBV4-1 - TRBJ1-4 TRBD1
CASSSAIQDIQYF TGTGCCAGCAGCTCCGCTATCCAAGACATTCAGTACTTC TRBV7-9 - TRBJ2-4 -
CASSAGTGYQETQYF TGCGCCAGCAGCGCCGGGACAGGGTACCAAGAGACCCAGTACTTC TRBV5-1 - TRBJ2-5 TRBD1
CASSVSGGNQPQHF TGTGCCAGCAGCGTAAGTGGTGGCAATCAGCCCCAGCATTTT TRBV7-2 - TRBJ1-5 -
CASSFNTGELFF TGTGCCAGCAGTTTCAACACCGGGGAGCTGTTTTTT TRBV12-3/TRBV12-4 - TRBJ2-2 -
CASSTQGNQPQHF TGTGCCAGTAGTACCCAGGGGAATCAGCCCCAGCATTTT TRBV19 - TRBJ1-5 -
CASSRTGGAGRAEKLFF TGCGCCAGCAGCCGGACCGGTGGGGCAGGCAGGGCTGAAAAACTGTTTTTT TRBV5-1 - TRBJ1-4 -
CASTDRAYLGEQYF TGTGCCAGCACGGACAGGGCGTACCTAGGCGAGCAGTACTTC TRBV27 once TRBJ2-7 TRBD1
CASSYQRDRAEQFF TGTGCCAGCAGTTACCAGAGGGACAGGGCGGAGCAGTTCTTC TRBV6-5 - TRBJ2-1 TRBD1
CASSQSRLAGEEQYF TGTGCCAGCAGCCAATCCCGCCTAGCGGGCGAAGAGCAGTACTTC TRBV3-1/TRBV3-2 - TRBJ2-7 TRBD2
CASSTPWDGNYGYTF TGTGCCAGTAGTACCCCGTGGGACGGAAACTATGGCTACACCTTC TRBV19 - TRBJ1-2 -
CASRFLGLATDTQYF TGTGCCAGCAGGTTCCTGGGACTGGCGACAGATACGCAGTATTTT TRBV6-5 - TRBJ2-3 -
CASSVAGMNQFF TGCGCCAGCAGTGTCGCAGGGATGAACCAGTTCTTC TRBV10-2 once TRBJ2-1 -
CASSLYLAGGEDEQFF TGCGCCAGCAGCTTATATCTAGCGGGGGGTGAAGATGAGCAGTTCTTC TRBV5-1 - TRBJ2-1 TRBD2
CASSEMTGGASSPLHF TGTGCCAGCAGTGAAATGACAGGGGGCGCGAGCTCACCCCTCCACTTT TRBV2 - TRBJ1-6 TRBD1
CASSWAGGSYNEQFF TGTGCCAGCAGTTGGGCCGGGGGTTCCTACAATGAGCAGTTCTTC TRBV28 - TRBJ2-1 -
CASSTGLATYNEQFF TGTGCCAGCAGCACCGGACTAGCGACCTACAATGAGCAGTTCTTC TRBV7-7 - TRBJ2-1 TRBD2
CASRLQPGGARNTEAFF TGCGCCAGCAGGCTCCAACCGGGGGGGGCGCGGAACACTGAAGCTTTCTTT TRBV5-1 - TRBJ1-1 -
CASSVGTGIQETQYF TGTGCCAGCAGCGTCGGGACAGGGATCCAAGAGACCCAGTACTTC TRBV9 - TRBJ2-5 TRBD1
CAWARVTGKLFF TGTGCCTGGGCGAGGGTTACCGGGAAGCTGTTTTTT TRBV30 - TRBJ2-2 -
CASSLGTPASGANVLTF TGTGCCAGCAGCTTAGGGACGCCAGCCTCTGGGGCCAACGTCCTGACTTTC TRBV11-2 - TRBJ2-6 -
CASSPSRVRTGELFF TGTGCCAGCTCACCGAGCAGGGTTCGCACCGGGGAGCTGTTTTTT TRBV18 - TRBJ2-2 -
CAISAGLNTEAFF TGTGCCATCAGTGCAGGGTTGAACACTGAAGCTTTCTTT TRBV10-3 - TRBJ1-1 -
CASSLVGEGANEKLFF TGTGCCAGCAGCTTGGTGGGAGAGGGGGCGAATGAAAAACTGTTTTTT TRBV5-5 - TRBJ1-4 TRBD1
CASRLSVQPQHF TGTGCCAGCAGATTATCGGTTCAGCCCCAGCATTTT TRBV28 - TRBJ1-5 -
CASSRTGQSYEQYF TGCGCCAGCAGTAGGACAGGGCAATCCTACGAGCAGTACTTC TRBV5-1 - TRBJ2-7 TRBD1
CASSLTSGVRETQYF TGCGCCAGCAGCTTGACTAGCGGGGTTCGGGAGACCCAGTACTTC TRBV5-1 - TRBJ2-5 TRBD2